This TCR beta chain came from a study of shared T cell receptors in the human thymus. The germline V gene has CDR1 SGDLS and CDR2 YYNGEE. The CDR3 consists of 17 residues. V dropped 4 bases and J dropped 4; count of bases not matched to a gene: 11. The repertoire was sequenced with immunoSEQ multiplex PCR; TCRdb's copy has only in-frame clones and lacks some. The table includes hundreds of thousands of clones, roughly 90% detected once. These data were likewise used in another study, on human thymus T cells. That source notes: Having surgery to correct congenital heart defects, healthy Finnish infants acted as the donors. Apparent skewing of V and J gene usage characterized both thymic and blood repertoires.

Input material: thymocytes. The chain has TRBV9 and TRBJ2-1; 10 bases are shared with TRBD2. The sequence was collected from a boy under two years old with a congenital heart defect. CDR3 sequence: CASSSPRGLALYNEQFF. The CDR3 DNA follows: TGTGCCAGCAGCTCGCCGCGGGGACTAGCGCTATACAATGAGCAGTTCTTC.